This record concerns one TCR beta chain sequence. Its antigen is unknown. The study assayed 95,000 to 100,000 TCR templates per sample. Sequencing used immunoSEQ multiplex PCR; TCRdb keeps in-frame clones, though not all of them. Among about 110,000 clones listed, 92% were seen once. This entry belongs to a study of siplizumab effects on memory and regulatory T cells. Notes on the study in general: Researchers did not confirm the suppressive function of proliferating Tregs from siplizumab cultures.

The germline V gene encodes CDR1 SEHNR and CDR2 FQNEAQ (reference sequence). Trimming took 4 bases from V and 4 from J; bases not matched to a gene: 10. The CDR3 is 17 amino acids. The sequence came from a human donor in good health. The sequenced sample was Tregs sorted from blood. The chain combines TRBV7-9 with TRBJ1-2; 12 bases are a match to TRBD1. CDR3 sequence: CASSWGQGASEVYGYTF. In nucleotides, the CDR3 is TGTGCCAGCAGCTGGGGACAGGGGGCGTCGGAAGTCTATGGCTACACCTTC. The full variable domain, rest sourced from reference TRBV7-9 and TRBJ1-2, is DTGVSQNPRHKITKRGQNVTFRCDPISEHNRLYWYRQTLGQGPEFLTYFQNEAQLEKSRLLSDRFSAERPKGSFSTLEIQRTEQGDSAMYLCASSWGQGASEVYGYTFGSGTRLTVV.